This T cell receptor (beta chain) came from a study of breast tumors, draining lymph nodes, adjacent tissues. Samples came from axillary lymph nodes draining the breast cancer. This clonotype was detected many times. Its antigen is as yet unknown. The study, taken as a whole, reports: The data were judged consistent with most tumor T cells coming from lymph node and expanding in tumor. Compared with basal-like, luminal-like tumors shared significantly more repertoire with nontumor tissue. The lymph node origin of tumor T cells was framed as consistent with a hypothesis, not demonstrated. Tumor TCR diversity was below lymph nodes but above nontumor tissue.

TCRdb analysed the multiplex PCR reads with MiXCR anew, one entry per CDR3 protein. Counted here are 290,000 or so distinct CDR3 sequences, around 30% occurring once; the ten biggest clones make up over 0.95%. This CDR3 region has 17 residues. Germline-derived CDR1 and CDR2 are WSHSY and SAAADI. V dropped 2 bases and J dropped 4; count of bases not matched to a gene: 4. The J gene is TRBJ2-6, the V gene TRBV10-2; 11 nucleotides match TRBD1. The receptor's source is a female donor with breast cancer. Some clones in this sample may be carry-over from other donors' samples. Sequencing was done on a sample of axillary lymph node tissue. For the CDR3, the DNA is TGCGCCAGCAGTGAGGGGACAGGGGGTTCAGGGGCCAACGTCCTGACTTTC. Translating gives CASSEGTGGSGANVLTF.